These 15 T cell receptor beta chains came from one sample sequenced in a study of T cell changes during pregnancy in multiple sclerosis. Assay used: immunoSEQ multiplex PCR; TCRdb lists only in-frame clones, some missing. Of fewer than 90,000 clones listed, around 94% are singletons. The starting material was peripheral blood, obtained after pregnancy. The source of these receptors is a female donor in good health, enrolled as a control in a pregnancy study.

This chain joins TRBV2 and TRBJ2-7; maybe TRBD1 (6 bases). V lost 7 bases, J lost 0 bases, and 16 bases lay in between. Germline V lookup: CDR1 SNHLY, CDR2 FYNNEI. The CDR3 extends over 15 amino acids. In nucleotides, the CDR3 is TGTGCCAGCACTGTGGCAGGGGCCAGCTCCTACGAGCAGTACTTC. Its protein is CASTVAGASSYEQYF.

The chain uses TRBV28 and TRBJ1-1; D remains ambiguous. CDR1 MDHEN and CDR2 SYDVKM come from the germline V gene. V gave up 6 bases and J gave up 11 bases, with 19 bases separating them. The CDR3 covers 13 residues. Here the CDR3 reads CASSLSRGTIAFF. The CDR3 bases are TGTGCCAGCAGCCTATCACGGGGAACTATTGCTTTCTTT.

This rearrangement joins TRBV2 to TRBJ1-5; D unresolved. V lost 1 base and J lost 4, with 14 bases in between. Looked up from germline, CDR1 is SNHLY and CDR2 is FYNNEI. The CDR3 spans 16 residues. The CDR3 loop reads CASSEGRFGGNQPQHF. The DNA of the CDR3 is TGTGCCAGCAGTGAAGGTCGATTCGGAGGGAATCAGCCCCAGCATTTT. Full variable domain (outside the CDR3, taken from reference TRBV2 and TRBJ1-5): EPEVTQTPSHQVTQMGQEVILRCVPISNHLYFYWYRQILGQKVEFLVSFYNNEISEKSEIFDDQFSVERPDGSNFTLKIRSTKLEDSAMYFCASSEGRFGGNQPQHFGDGTRLSIL.

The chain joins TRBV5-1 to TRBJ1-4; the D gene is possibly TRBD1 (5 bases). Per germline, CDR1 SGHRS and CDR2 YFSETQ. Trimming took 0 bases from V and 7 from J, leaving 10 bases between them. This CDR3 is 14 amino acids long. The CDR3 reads CASSLGGGGEKLFF. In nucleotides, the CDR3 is TGCGCCAGCAGCTTGGGGGGCGGCGGTGAAAAACTGTTTTTT.

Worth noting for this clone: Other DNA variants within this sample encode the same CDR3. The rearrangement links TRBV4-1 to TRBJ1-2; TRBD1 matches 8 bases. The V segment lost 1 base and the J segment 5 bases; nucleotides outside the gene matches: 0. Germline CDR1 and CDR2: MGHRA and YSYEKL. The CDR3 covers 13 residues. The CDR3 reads CASSQGTGYGYTF. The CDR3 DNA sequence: TGCGCCAGCAGCCAAGGGACAGGGTATGGCTACACCTTC.

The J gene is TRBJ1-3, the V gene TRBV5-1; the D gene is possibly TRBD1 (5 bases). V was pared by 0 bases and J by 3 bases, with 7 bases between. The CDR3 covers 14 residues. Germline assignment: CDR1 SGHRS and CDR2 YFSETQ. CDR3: CASSLAGRGNTIYF. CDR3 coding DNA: TGCGCCAGCAGCTTGGCAGGGCGTGGAAACACCATATATTTT.

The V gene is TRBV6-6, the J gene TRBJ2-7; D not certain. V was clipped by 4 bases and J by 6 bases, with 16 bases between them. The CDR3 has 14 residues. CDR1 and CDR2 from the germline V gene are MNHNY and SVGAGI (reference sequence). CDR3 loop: CASSSPLSSAEQYF. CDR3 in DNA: TGTGCCAGCAGTTCCCCACTAAGTTCCGCCGAGCAGTACTTC.

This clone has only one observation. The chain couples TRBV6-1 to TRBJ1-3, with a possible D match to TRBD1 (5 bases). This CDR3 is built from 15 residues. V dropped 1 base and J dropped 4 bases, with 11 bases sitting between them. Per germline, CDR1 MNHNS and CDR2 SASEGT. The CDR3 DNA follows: TGTGCCAGCAGTGAAGTGTGGACACCCGGAAACACCATATATTTT. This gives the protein CASSEVWTPGNTIYF.

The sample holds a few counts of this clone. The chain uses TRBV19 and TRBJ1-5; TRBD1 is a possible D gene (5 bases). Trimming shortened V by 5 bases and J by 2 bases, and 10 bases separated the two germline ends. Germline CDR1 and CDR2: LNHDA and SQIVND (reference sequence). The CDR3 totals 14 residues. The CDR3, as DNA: TGTGCCAGTAGTCGGGGGGAAGGCAATCAGCCCCAGCATTTT. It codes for CASSRGEGNQPQHF.

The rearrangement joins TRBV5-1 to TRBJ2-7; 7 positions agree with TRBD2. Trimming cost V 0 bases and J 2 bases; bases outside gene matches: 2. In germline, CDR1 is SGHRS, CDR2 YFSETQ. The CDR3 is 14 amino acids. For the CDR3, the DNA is TGCGCCAGCAGCTTGGTGGGGACTACCTACGAGCAGTACTTC. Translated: CASSLVGTTYEQYF.

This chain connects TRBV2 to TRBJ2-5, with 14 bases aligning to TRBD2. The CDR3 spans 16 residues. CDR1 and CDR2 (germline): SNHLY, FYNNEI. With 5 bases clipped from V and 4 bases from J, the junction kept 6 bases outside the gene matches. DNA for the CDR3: TGTGCCAGCAGTTCCGGGACTAGCGGGAGTGGAGAGACCCAGTACTTC. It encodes CASSSGTSGSGETQYF.

CDR3 sequence (DNA): TGCGCCAGCAGCTTGGACGGGACAGAGTACAATGAGCAGTTCTTC. Translating gives CASSLDGTEYNEQFF. The V gene is TRBV5-1, the J gene TRBJ2-1; the match to TRBD1 covers 7 bases. In germline, CDR1 is SGHRS, CDR2 YFSETQ. Trimming removed 0 bases from V and 4 bases from J; junction bases left unmatched: 4. The length of the CDR3 is 15 residues.

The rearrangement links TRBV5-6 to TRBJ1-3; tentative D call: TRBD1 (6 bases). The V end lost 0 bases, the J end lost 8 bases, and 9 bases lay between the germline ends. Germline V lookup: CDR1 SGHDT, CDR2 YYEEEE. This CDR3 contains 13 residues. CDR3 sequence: CASSLEGVDTIYF. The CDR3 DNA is TGTGCCAGCAGCTTGGAGGGGGTAGACACCATATATTTT.

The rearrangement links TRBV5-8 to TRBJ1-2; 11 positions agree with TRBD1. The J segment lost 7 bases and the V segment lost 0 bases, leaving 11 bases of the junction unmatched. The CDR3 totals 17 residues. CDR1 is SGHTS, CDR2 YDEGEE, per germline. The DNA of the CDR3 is TGTGCCAGCAGCTTGGAGCCCATCGGACAGGGGGCTTCTGGCTACACCTTC. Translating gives CASSLEPIGQGASGYTF.

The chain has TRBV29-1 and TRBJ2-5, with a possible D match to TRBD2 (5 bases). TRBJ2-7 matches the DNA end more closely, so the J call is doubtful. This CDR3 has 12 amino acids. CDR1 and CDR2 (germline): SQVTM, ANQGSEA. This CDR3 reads CSVGSSGSEQYF. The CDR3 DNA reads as TGCAGCGTTGGCTCCAGCGGTTCCGAGCAGTACTTC.